What follows describes a single T cell receptor (beta chain). Its antigen remains unknown. This sample is drawn from a study of T-cell reconstitution after alpha-beta-depleted transplantation in children. Trimming took off 5 bases at V and 3 bases at J, with 16 bases between the two ends. Germline V gene lookup returns CDR1 MNHEY and CDR2 SMNVEV (reference sequence). The CDR3 covers 15 residues. Study-level points and caveats: Newly generated T cells supplied most T-cell counts and diversity one year post-transplant.

Preparation of the TCRbeta library involved a method that used unique molecular identifiers. In TCRdb, the PCR reads were re-called with MiXCR into one record per CDR3 protein. This sample yields roughly 340,000 distinct CDR3 sequences, of which about a sixth are seen a single time; roughly two fifths belongs to the top ten. The clonotype comes from a male patient under 10 years old who had a stem cell transplant for acute lymphoblastic leukemia, so the T cells may come from the graft donor. This rearrangement joins TRBV27 to TRBJ2-5, with TRBD1 as a possible D gene (6 bases). The specimen was PBMCs, mostly from graft donor cells, collected 360 days after TCRalphabeta/CD19-depleted stem cell transplant. The CDR3 loop is CASSPHRDTEETQYF. Written as DNA, the CDR3 is TGTGCCAGCAGTCCCCACCGGGACACCGAAGAGACCCAGTACTTC.